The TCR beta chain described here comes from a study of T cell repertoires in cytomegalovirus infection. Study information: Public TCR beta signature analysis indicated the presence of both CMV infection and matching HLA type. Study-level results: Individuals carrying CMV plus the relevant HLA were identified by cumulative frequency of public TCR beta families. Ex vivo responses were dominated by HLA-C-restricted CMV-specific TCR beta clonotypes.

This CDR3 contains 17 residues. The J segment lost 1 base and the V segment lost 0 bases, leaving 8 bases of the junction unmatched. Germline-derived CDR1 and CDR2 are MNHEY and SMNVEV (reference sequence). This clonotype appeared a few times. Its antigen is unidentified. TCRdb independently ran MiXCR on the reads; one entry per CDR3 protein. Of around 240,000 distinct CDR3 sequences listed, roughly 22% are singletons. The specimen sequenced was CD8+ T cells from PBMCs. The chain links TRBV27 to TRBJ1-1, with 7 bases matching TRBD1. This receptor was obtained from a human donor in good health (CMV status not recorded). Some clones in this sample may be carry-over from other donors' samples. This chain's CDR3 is CASSLSLAGGQNTEAFF. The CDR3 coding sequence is TGTGCCAGCAGTTTATCGTTGGCAGGGGGGCAGAACACTGAAGCTTTCTTT.